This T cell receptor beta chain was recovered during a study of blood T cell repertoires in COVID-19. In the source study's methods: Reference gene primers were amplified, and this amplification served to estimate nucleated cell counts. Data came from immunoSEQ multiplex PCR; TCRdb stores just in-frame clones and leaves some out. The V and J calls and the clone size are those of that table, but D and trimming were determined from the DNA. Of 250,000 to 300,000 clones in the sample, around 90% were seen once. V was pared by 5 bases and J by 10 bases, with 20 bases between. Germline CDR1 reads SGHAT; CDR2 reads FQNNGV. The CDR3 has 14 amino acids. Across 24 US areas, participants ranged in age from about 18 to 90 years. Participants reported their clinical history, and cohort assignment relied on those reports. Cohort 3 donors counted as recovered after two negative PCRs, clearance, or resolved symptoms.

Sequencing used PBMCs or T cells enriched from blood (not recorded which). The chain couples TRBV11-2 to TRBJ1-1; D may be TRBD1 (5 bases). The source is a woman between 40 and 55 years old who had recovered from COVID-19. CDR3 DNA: TGTGCCAGCAGCGAACAGGCCTCCAATTCGGCAGCTTTCTTT. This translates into CASSEQASNSAAFF.